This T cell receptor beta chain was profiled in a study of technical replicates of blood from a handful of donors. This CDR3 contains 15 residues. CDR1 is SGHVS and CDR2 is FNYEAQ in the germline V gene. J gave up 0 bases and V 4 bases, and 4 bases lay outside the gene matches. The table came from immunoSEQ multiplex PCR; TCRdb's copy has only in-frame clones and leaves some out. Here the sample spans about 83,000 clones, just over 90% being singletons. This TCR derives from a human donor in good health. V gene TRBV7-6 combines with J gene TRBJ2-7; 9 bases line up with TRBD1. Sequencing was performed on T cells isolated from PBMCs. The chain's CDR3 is CASSSGQGHSYEQYF. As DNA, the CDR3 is TGTGCCAGCAGCTCGGGACAGGGCCACTCCTACGAGCAGTACTTC.